What follows are 32 T cell receptor beta chains derived from one specimen sequenced in a study of T cell responses to AZD1222 COVID-19 vaccine. Here immunoSEQ multiplex PCR was the method, and the copy in TCRdb shows in-frame clones only, minus some. The sample records approximately 140,000 clones, more than 90% being singletons. The material sequenced was peripheral blood, taken 28 days after the second AZD1222 dose. The origin of the receptors is an adult who received the AZD1222 COVID-19 vaccine.

This clone showed up just once. The rearrangement joins TRBV3-1 (or the pseudogene TRBV3-2) to TRBJ2-3; the match to TRBD2 covers 12 bases. Losses at the gene ends were 4 bases for V and 0 bases for J; bases not matched to a gene: 11. This CDR3 has 19 amino acids. The germline gives CDR1 LGHDT, CDR2 YNNKEL (reference sequence). The CDR3 DNA sequence: TGTGCCAGCAGCCGACCCGGGACTAGCGGGTTATCTAGCACAGATACGCAGTATTTT. Its protein product is CASSRPGTSGLSSTDTQYF.

The V call is TRBV19, the J call TRBJ1-1; 7 bases are a match to TRBD1. The CDR3 is made up of 16 amino acids. Trimming removed 1 base from V and 4 bases from J; junction bases left unmatched: 9. The germline V gene has CDR1 LNHDA and CDR2 SQIVND (reference sequence). In DNA, the CDR3 is TGTGCCAGTAGTATAGGGGCGAACAGGGGAGGCACTGAAGCTTTCTTT. Translated: CASSIGANRGGTEAFF.

CDR3 DNA sequence: TGTGCCAGCAGCCGACAGGGATTTTCTGAAGCTTTCTTT. Its translation: CASSRQGFSEAFF. The rearrangement uses TRBV14 and TRBJ1-1; 7 bases agree with TRBD1. Trimming removed 4 bases from V and 6 bases from J; junction bases left unmatched: 5. CDR1 is SGHDN, CDR2 FVKESK, per germline. The CDR3 sequence is 13 residues long.

This clone was counted a single time. The rearrangement uses TRBV27 and TRBJ1-6; no clear D. Germline values: CDR1 MNHEY, CDR2 SMNVEV (reference sequence). V dropped 0 bases and J dropped 3 bases, with 6 bases sitting between them. The length of the CDR3 is 15 residues. The CDR3 bases are TGTGCCAGCAGTTTATCGGGCAGCTATAATTCACCCCTCCACTTT. This sequence encodes CASSLSGSYNSPLHF.

The chain has TRBV19 and TRBJ1-4; D is unresolved. Germline V gene lookup returns CDR1 LNHDA and CDR2 SQIVND (reference sequence). The CDR3 runs 18 residues. V was clipped by 3 bases and J by 0 bases, with 17 bases between them. The DNA of the CDR3 is TGTGCCAGTAGTATTCCCCCCCCACGGGCCGCAACTAATGAAAAACTGTTTTTT. This translates into CASSIPPPRAATNEKLFF.

The rearrangement joins TRBV19 to TRBJ2-1; D not certain. CDR3 length: 14 residues. The germline CDR1 and CDR2 sequences are LNHDA and SQIVND (reference sequence). The V and J ends lost 5 bases and 9 bases respectively, with 17 bases between them. This CDR3 is CASSPRVGWGEQFF. Here the CDR3 DNA reads TGTGCCAGTAGTCCCCGGGTTGGCTGGGGTGAGCAGTTCTTC.

This chain joins TRBV29-1 and TRBJ1-1, with D hard to call. Looked up from germline, CDR1 is SQVTM and CDR2 is ANQGSEA. The CDR3 is 14 residues long. V lost 2 bases, J lost 3 bases, and 13 bases lay in between. CDR3: CSVEYWRTDTEAFF. CDR3 bases: TGCAGCGTTGAATACTGGCGGACGGACACTGAAGCTTTCTTT.

The chain has TRBV6-2 or TRBV6-3 and TRBJ1-1, with a tentative D call TRBD1 (5 bases). Trimming stripped 2 bases from V and 3 bases from J, with 19 bases between. Germline V gene lookup returns CDR1 MNHEY and CDR2 SVGEGT. CDR3 size: 17 residues. The CDR3 region has the DNA TGTGCCAGCAGTTACGAGTCCGGGAAGGGGAGAGACACTGAAGCTTTCTTT. Amino acids: CASSYESGKGRDTEAFF.

The chain couples TRBV29-1 to TRBJ2-2; 8 bases agree with TRBD1. Germline assignment: CDR1 SQVTM and CDR2 ANQGSEA. This CDR3 is built from 15 residues. Germline trimming cut 4 bases from V and 5 bases from J; bases unmatched to any gene: 9. The CDR3 sequence is CSVGGQGSRTGELFF. CDR3 sequence (DNA): TGCAGCGTTGGAGGACAGGGCAGTCGGACCGGGGAGCTGTTTTTT.

The genes are TRBV7-2 and TRBJ2-3, with D unclear. Trimming shortened V by 2 bases and J by 4 bases, and 4 bases separated the two germline ends. Germline CDR1 SGHTA, CDR2 FQGNSA. The CDR3 is made up of 12 amino acids. The CDR3 region has the DNA TGTGCCAGCAGCTTACAACCAGATACGCAGTATTTT. Encoded protein: CASSLQPDTQYF.

This chain uses TRBV9 with TRBJ2-3, with D tentatively TRBD1 (5 bases). Per germline, CDR1 SGDLS and CDR2 YYNGEE. Trimming stripped 3 bases from V and 4 bases from J, with 9 bases between. The CDR3 has 13 amino acids. CDR3 loop: CASSDPGSDTQYF. CDR3 nucleotide sequence: TGTGCCAGCAGCGACCCAGGGTCAGATACGCAGTATTTT.

This rearrangement joins TRBV10-3 to TRBJ2-7; D unresolved. Looked up from germline, CDR1 is ENHRY and CDR2 is SYGVKD. V shed 8 bases and J shed 3 bases, with 11 bases lying between them. The CDR3 totals 12 residues. This CDR3 is CAISPSGYEQYF. Written as DNA, the CDR3 is TGTGCCATCTCTCCCTCCGGCTACGAGCAGTACTTC.

The V gene is TRBV15, the J gene TRBJ2-5; no reliable D call. CDR3 length: 14 residues. From germline, CDR1 is LNHNV and CDR2 YYDKDF (reference sequence). V was trimmed by 0 bases and J by 1 base, leaving 6 bases between them. The CDR3 here is CATSRDYGQETQYF. As DNA, the CDR3 is TGTGCCACCAGCAGAGATTACGGCCAAGAGACCCAGTACTTC.

The chain recombines TRBV9 with TRBJ1-3, with D hard to call. The CDR3 contains 15 residues. Germline V gives CDR1 SGDLS, CDR2 YYNGEE. V was clipped by 2 bases and J by 0 bases, with 9 bases between them. This chain's CDR3 is CASSVGANSGNTIYF. As DNA, the CDR3 is TGTGCCAGCAGCGTTGGTGCAAACTCTGGAAACACCATATATTTT.

The sample holds a few counts of this clone. V usage is TRBV5-6 and J usage is TRBJ2-7, with D perhaps given as TRBD1 or TRBD2 (6 bases each). The germline gives CDR1 SGHDT, CDR2 YYEEEE. The CDR3 is made up of 17 amino acids. Trimming pared 4 bases from V and 0 bases from J, leaving 20 bases between. CDR3 in amino acids: CASSPWGAGFSSYEQYF. CDR3 bases: TGTGCCAGCAGCCCTTGGGGGGCAGGCTTCAGCTCCTACGAGCAGTACTTC.

V and J are TRBV19 and TRBJ1-2, with D tentatively TRBD1 (6 bases). CDR3 size: 13 residues. Trimming took off 3 bases at V and 12 bases at J, with 17 bases between the two ends. The V gene's germline CDR1 is LNHDA and CDR2 SQIVND (reference sequence). CDR3 residues: CASSIGGAKGNTF. DNA of the CDR3: TGTGCCAGTAGTATCGGGGGGGCGAAAGGGAACACCTTC. The entire variable domain, with the rest obtained from reference TRBV19 and TRBJ1-2, is as follows: DGGITQSPKYLFRKEGQNVTLSCEQNLNHDAMYWYRQDPGQGLRLIYYSQIVNDFQKGDIAEGYSVSREKKESFPLTVTSAQKNPTAFYLCASSIGGAKGNTFGSGTRLTVV.

The chain is built from TRBV3-1 (or the pseudogene TRBV3-2) and TRBJ1-3, with D perhaps matching TRBD1 (5 bases). The CDR3 loop spans 15 amino acids. V shed 6 bases and J shed 2 bases, with 14 bases lying between them. CDR1 is LGHDT, CDR2 YNNKEL, per germline (reference sequence). The CDR3 nucleotides are TGTGCCAGCAGAGAGTGGGGGACCACTGGAAACACCATATATTTT. Its protein is CASREWGTTGNTIYF.

The CDR3, as DNA: TGTGCCAGCGGGGGGCGAGGATACAATGAGCAGTTCTTC. It is translated as CASGGRGYNEQFF. This chain links TRBV28 with TRBJ2-1, with D perhaps given as TRBD1 or TRBD2 (6 bases each). Trimming removed 8 bases at V and 4 bases at J, with 12 bases between. The CDR3 contains 13 residues. Germline CDR1 reads MDHEN; CDR2 reads SYDVKM.

The gene calls are TRBV9 and TRBJ2-3, with D possibly TRBD1 on 6 matching bases. Per germline, CDR1 SGDLS and CDR2 YYNGEE. The CDR3 is 16 residues long. The V end was cut by 4 bases, the J end by 2 bases, with 17 bases between. The CDR3, as DNA: TGTGCCAGCAGCCTTGGGACAAACTCACACACAGATACGCAGTATTTT. Translated: CASSLGTNSHTDTQYF.

The chain employs TRBV2 and TRBJ2-5, with D possibly being TRBD1 (6 bases). The V gene lost 7 bases and the J gene lost 5 bases, with 8 bases spanning the gap. The CDR3 sequence is 11 residues long. CDR1 is SNHLY, CDR2 FYNNEI, per germline. CDR3 sequence reads: CASKTGETQYF. In DNA, the CDR3 is TGTGCCAGCAAAACAGGGGAGACCCAGTACTTC.

This chain connects TRBV12-1 to TRBJ1-6. TRBV12-1 is designated a pseudogene. The CDR3 contains 20 residues. The CDR3 nucleotides are TGTGCCAGCAGCCCTCTTGGGGGACTAACAGGGAGAGAGTGGGATTCACCCCTCCACTTT. Its translation is CASSPLGGLTGREWDSPLHF.

This clone has just one count. The chain has TRBV7-8 and TRBJ2-5; D remains unclear. V dropped 5 bases and J dropped 5 bases, with 18 bases sitting between them. There are 15 residues in the CDR3. Per germline, CDR1 SGHVS and CDR2 FQNEAQ. Here the CDR3 DNA reads TGTGCCAGCAGCCCTATTAGACTTAAGATGGAGACCCAGTACTTC. Residues: CASSPIRLKMETQYF.

The chain's CDR3 is CASSNQGHEQFF. The CDR3 region has the DNA TGTGCCAGCAGTAATCAAGGCCATGAGCAGTTCTTC. The chain uses TRBV12-3 or TRBV12-4 and TRBJ2-1; the D is unclear. Trimming stripped 5 bases from V and 8 bases from J, with 10 bases between. The CDR3 is 12 residues long.

This clone was found a few times. J is TRBJ2-5 and V is TRBV7-6, with 11 bases identical to TRBD2. V shed 1 base and J 5 bases; nucleotides not matched to a gene: 3. CDR1 is SGHVS and CDR2 is FNYEAQ in the germline V gene. The CDR3 has 15 amino acids. The chain's CDR3 is CASSLVAGGRETQYF. For the CDR3, the DNA is TGTGCCAGCAGCTTAGTAGCGGGAGGGCGCGAGACCCAGTACTTC.

The chain joins TRBV6-2 or TRBV6-3 to TRBJ2-7; D may be TRBD1 or TRBD2 (6 bases each). This CDR3 has 14 amino acids. Germline CDR1 MNHEY, CDR2 SVGEGT. V dropped 6 bases and J dropped 6 bases, with 18 bases sitting between them. DNA for the CDR3: TGTGCCAGCAGCCCTGGGGGGCAGAAGTCCGAGCAGTACTTC. Amino acids: CASSPGGQKSEQYF.

This clone was observed a single time. The CDR3 DNA follows: TGTGCCATCAGCCTTCAGGGGAATTATTCACCCCTCCACTTT. Protein product: CAISLQGNYSPLHF. The chain combines TRBV10-3 with TRBJ1-6; D might be TRBD1 (6 bases). The V end lost 6 bases, the J end lost 8 bases, and 14 bases lay between the germline ends. The CDR3 runs to 14 residues. Per germline, CDR1 ENHRY and CDR2 SYGVKD.

This clone was seen just once. The V and J genes are TRBV7-9 and TRBJ2-5; D unresolved. Germline V gene lookup returns CDR1 SEHNR and CDR2 FQNEAQ (reference sequence). Between the trimmed V and J ends, which lost 5 bases and 0 bases, there was a span of 10 bases. CDR3 size: 14 residues. The CDR3 sequence: CASSRRRDQETQYF. The CDR3 DNA is TGTGCCAGCAGCCGGCGAAGGGACCAAGAGACCCAGTACTTC.

J is TRBJ2-7 and V is TRBV28; 7 bases line up with TRBD2. This CDR3 comprises 13 residues. V lost 6 bases, J lost 0 bases, and 2 bases stayed unmatched. CDR1 is MDHEN and CDR2 is SYDVKM in the germline V gene. CDR3 amino acids: CASRWDYSYEQYF. In DNA, the CDR3 is TGTGCCAGCAGATGGGACTACTCCTACGAGCAGTACTTC.

The chain combines TRBV7-6 with TRBJ2-3; 11 bases line up with TRBD2. CDR3 length: 19 amino acids. V was clipped by 1 base and J by 0 bases; unmatched bases: 9. Germline loops: CDR1 SGHVS, CDR2 FNYEAQ. CDR3 loop: CASSLVFRSSGRSTDTQYF. The CDR3 nucleotides are TGTGCCAGCAGCTTAGTGTTTAGGTCTAGCGGGAGGAGCACAGATACGCAGTATTTT.

The rearrangement joins TRBV7-9 to TRBJ2-5, with 9 bases identical to TRBD2. Germline V gives CDR1 SEHNR, CDR2 FQNEAQ (reference sequence). This CDR3 has 15 amino acids. V lost 5 bases, J lost 6 bases, and 10 bases stayed unmatched. The CDR3 region is CASSSGGPRGQTQYF. The DNA for the CDR3 is TGTGCCAGCAGCAGCGGGGGGCCGAGGGGTCAGACCCAGTACTTC.

V gene TRBV7-2 combines with J gene TRBJ2-1; D perhaps matches TRBD2 (5 bases). This CDR3 is built from 15 residues. CDR1 and CDR2 (germline): SGHTA, FQGNSA. Trimming took 1 base from V and 1 from J, leaving 8 bases between them. The CDR3 region is CASSLGLLSYNEQFF. The DNA for the CDR3 is TGTGCCAGCAGCTTAGGACTATTATCCTACAATGAGCAGTTCTTC.

The chain has TRBV20-1 and TRBJ1-2; D is uncertain. This CDR3 spans 13 amino acids. V was pared by 3 bases and J by 1 base, with 9 bases between. Germline CDR1 reads DFQATT; CDR2 reads SNEGSKA (reference sequence). The CDR3 region is CSASDTFNYGYTF. The CDR3 DNA is TGCAGTGCTAGTGATACTTTTAACTATGGCTACACCTTC.